The following is a T cell receptor (beta chain) sequence with its context. Antigen unknown. This record comes from a study of T cells after yellow fever vaccination. Regarding the study as a whole: Abundant contaminating clonotypes from the bulk population could appear in FACS-sorted repertoires. Clonotypes shared by both compartments, CD4 and CD8, made up a small share. After the booster, 96% of CD4 and about nine tenths of CD8 primary-response clones were re-detected. It was the secondary response that reached its peak faster, day 5 versus 15, but it was weaker.

Trimming stripped 0 bases from V and 3 bases from J, with 13 bases between. The germline V gene encodes CDR1 SGDLS and CDR2 YYNGEE. CDR3 length equals 15 residues. TCRdb reprocessed the 5' RACE reads with MiXCR, giving one entry per CDR3 protein. The sample consists of hundreds of thousands of distinct CDR3 sequences, roughly 4.3% of them appearing once. The material was PBMCs, obtained 5 days after the yellow fever booster vaccination. This clonotype was obtained from a man between 18 and 29 years old who received the YFV17D yellow fever vaccine. This chain uses TRBV9 with TRBJ2-7; D is perhaps TRBD1 or TRBD2 (6 bases each). The CDR3 here is CASSVDSEGGYEQYF. Written as DNA, the CDR3 is TGTGCCAGCAGCGTAGACTCTGAGGGGGGCTACGAGCAGTACTTC.